The clone carrying this TCR beta chain was counted many times. Antigen: not known. The DNA is left out, because the CDR3 cannot be placed on it with certainty; the CDR3 is given as TCRdb lists it. Library preparation tagged each individual cDNA molecule with a unique molecular identifier. Using its own MiXCR run on the RACE reads, TCRdb lists one record per CDR3 protein. The table has approximately 120,000 distinct CDR3 sequences, roughly a tenth seen once. The data are from a study of human T cells and chemical hapten exposure. Study at large: A patient group, mainly female, showed alopecia areata, totalis or universalis.

Time point described: patch test 2, 6 weeks after DPC sensitization. Treatment here: therapeutic diphenylcyclopropenone sensitization with weekly scalp DPC. The CDR3 is 14 residues long, ends included. Study findings and constraints: The immune response of these alopecia patients might not match healthy individuals'.

The starting material was whole blood, obtained in connection with sensitization to the hapten diphenylcyclopropenone (DPC). The sequence derives from a woman in her thirties or forties with alopecia areata. Some clones in this sample may be carry-over from other donors' samples. The chain is built from TRBV23-1 and TRBJ2-2. TRBV23-1 falls under the ORF class, with uncertain function. The chain's CDR3 is CASRLKRTPGSCFF.